Following are 26 T cell receptor beta chains from one sample sequenced in a study of cytomegalovirus exposure and HLA in healthy donors. Vbeta (60) and Jbeta (13) primers were used in the PCR. Profiling relied on immunoSEQ multiplex PCR, and the TCRdb table lists in-frame clones only, not all of them. This table holds some 150,000 clones, roughly 85% found once. Sequenced material: PBMCs. The receptor set was obtained from a woman aged 25 to 45 in good health and CMV-seronegative.

The V and J genes are TRBV5-4 and TRBJ1-2; tentative D call: TRBD1 (5 bases). This CDR3 comprises 15 residues. Deletions cut 0 bases from V and 5 bases from J, with 14 bases between. CDR1 is SGHNT, CDR2 YYREEE, per germline (reference sequence). CDR3 DNA: TGTGCCAGCAGCTTGGGCGGGACCGACCTTTATGGCTACACCTTC. Its protein is CASSLGGTDLYGYTF.

CDR3 sequence: CASSSLGRERVSYEQYF. DNA of the CDR3: TGTGCCAGCTCCAGCCTCGGCCGGGAGCGGGTTTCCTACGAGCAGTACTTC. J is TRBJ2-7 and V is TRBV18, with a tentative D call TRBD2 (6 bases). Germline assignment: CDR1 KGHSH and CDR2 LQKENI. The CDR3 spans 17 residues. V was cut by 6 bases and J by 1 base, with 22 bases left in between.

This clone occurred a few times. The chain links TRBV7-9 to TRBJ2-1, with D possibly matching TRBD2 (5 bases). Deletions cut 0 bases from V and 6 bases from J, with 6 bases between. The CDR3 extends over 13 amino acids. CDR1 is SEHNR, CDR2 FQNEAQ, per germline (reference sequence). CDR3 sequence: CASSLAGSNEQFF. CDR3 nucleotide sequence: TGTGCCAGCAGCTTAGCGGGGAGCAATGAGCAGTTCTTC.

V is TRBV27 and J is TRBJ2-1, with 7 bases identical to TRBD1. With 0 bases clipped from V and 3 bases from J, the junction kept 5 bases outside the gene matches. This CDR3 spans 16 amino acids. The germline V gene has CDR1 MNHEY and CDR2 SMNVEV (reference sequence). This CDR3 reads CASSLSRTGSYNEQFF. CDR3 in DNA: TGTGCCAGCAGTTTATCAAGGACAGGCAGCTACAATGAGCAGTTCTTC.

J is TRBJ1-1 and V is TRBV2; no clear D. V gave up 4 bases and J gave up 4 bases, with 10 bases separating them. The CDR3 covers 13 residues. Germline CDR1 SNHLY, CDR2 FYNNEI. CDR3 sequence (DNA): TGTGCCAGCAGTGTTGAGGGAGGCACTGAAGCTTTCTTT. It translates to CASSVEGGTEAFF.

This rearrangement joins TRBV28 to TRBJ2-1; 11 bases are shared with TRBD2. V gave up 7 bases and J gave up 9 bases; unmatched junction bases: 8. The CDR3 totals 14 residues. Per the germline V gene, CDR1 is MDHEN and CDR2 is SYDVKM. CDR3 in amino acids: CASNTSGRRGEQFF. For the CDR3, the DNA is TGTGCCAGCAACACTAGCGGGAGACGGGGTGAGCAGTTCTTC.

The genes are TRBV19 and TRBJ1-5; D not resolved. The germline gives CDR1 LNHDA, CDR2 SQIVND (reference sequence). CDR3 length equals 13 residues. V shed 5 bases and J shed 0 bases, with 5 bases lying between them. Here the CDR3 reads CASSAYSNQPQHF. The CDR3 DNA is TGTGCCAGTAGTGCCTATAGCAATCAGCCCCAGCATTTT.

In the case of this clone: Within the sample, other DNA sequences also encode this same CDR3. This sequence joins TRBV1 and TRBJ1-6; the table's D call, TRBD1, was not checked against the DNA. TRBV1 is assigned pseudogene status. The CDR3 consists of 14 residues. The CDR3 reads CTSSETGETSPLHF. The CDR3 DNA reads as TGCACCAGCTCAGAGACAGGGGAAACTTCCCCCCTCCACTTT.

This chain joins TRBV9 and TRBJ2-2, with D perhaps matching TRBD1 (6 bases). Germline V gives CDR1 SGDLS, CDR2 YYNGEE. This CDR3 is built from 15 residues. Trimming left V 4 bases short and J 7 bases short, with 17 bases between. The CDR3 reads CASSPQPGVSGELFF. CDR3 bases: TGTGCCAGCAGCCCCCAGCCAGGGGTGAGCGGGGAGCTGTTTTTT. Full variable domain (missing parts from reference TRBV9 and TRBJ2-2): DSGVTQTPKHLITATGQRVTLRCSPRSGDLSVYWYQQSLDQGLQFLIQYYNGEERAKGNILERFSAQQFPDLHSELNLSSLELGDSALYFCASSPQPGVSGELFFGEGSRLTVL.

In its sample, this clone was seen once. The V call is TRBV7-2, the J call TRBJ2-5; 11 bases line up with TRBD1. Germline lookup yields CDR1 SGHTA and CDR2 FQGNSA. The CDR3 loop spans 14 amino acids. The trim removed 8 bases at V and 5 bases at J, leaving 7 bases unmatched. CDR3 sequence (DNA): TGTGCCAGCGGCCCCGGGACAGGGGGGGAGACCCAGTACTTC. This codes for CASGPGTGGETQYF.

The chain has TRBV11-3 and TRBJ2-3; a weak D match, TRBD2 (5 bases). Trimming shortened V by 3 bases and J by 2 bases, and 9 bases separated the two germline ends. Germline V gene sequence: CDR1 SGHNT, CDR2 YENEEA. This CDR3 region has 14 residues. The CDR3 protein is CASSFLRDTDTQYF. The CDR3 DNA reads TGTGCCAGCAGCTTTCTGAGGGACACAGATACGCAGTATTTT.

The J gene is TRBJ2-7, the V gene TRBV27; 8 bases are a match to TRBD1. The CDR3 is 15 amino acids. The germline V gene encodes CDR1 MNHEY and CDR2 SMNVEV (reference sequence). V was clipped by 3 bases and J by 12 bases; unmatched bases: 16. The CDR3 here is CASSLSRTPRQGLYF. As DNA, the CDR3 is TGTGCCAGCAGTTTGTCTCGAACGCCTCGACAGGGGTTGTACTTC.

V usage is TRBV7-2 and J usage is TRBJ2-3; perhaps TRBD2 as D (5 bases). The germline V and J ends were trimmed by 0 bases and 0 bases, with 16 bases remaining between them. Germline V lookup: CDR1 SGHTA, CDR2 FQGNSA. This CDR3 spans 18 amino acids. CDR3 sequence: CASSLAKGLAISTDTQYF. CDR3 DNA sequence: TGTGCCAGCAGCTTAGCGAAGGGCCTAGCCATAAGCACAGATACGCAGTATTTT. Complete variable domain (other parts from reference TRBV7-2 and TRBJ2-3): GAGVSQSPSNKVTEKGKDVELRCDPISGHTALYWYRQSLGQGLEFLIYFQGNSAPDKSGLPSDRFSAERTGGSVSTLTIQRTQQEDSAVYLCASSLAKGLAISTDTQYFGPGTRLTVL.

The chain has TRBV2 and TRBJ1-2; the match to TRBD1 covers 9 bases. The CDR3 is 18 residues long. Losses at the gene ends were 5 bases for V and 10 bases for J; bases not matched to a gene: 23. From germline, CDR1 is SNHLY and CDR2 FYNNEI. The CDR3 DNA follows: TGTGCCAGCAGTTCAACCGGGACAGGGTATTTCCCTACGGGAGCCTACACCTTC. Protein product: CASSSTGTGYFPTGAYTF.

The gene calls are TRBV15 and TRBJ2-5; TRBD1 matches 10 bases. The trim removed 5 bases at V and 5 bases at J, leaving 11 bases unmatched. The CDR3 has 16 residues. CDR1 and CDR2 (germline): LNHNV, YYDKDF (reference sequence). The CDR3 reads CATSDRDRGLGETQYF. The DNA for the CDR3 is TGTGCCACCAGCGACCGGGACAGGGGTTTGGGGGAGACCCAGTACTTC. The whole variable domain, remainder taken from reference TRBV15 and TRBJ2-5, is DAMVIQNPRYQVTQFGKPVTLSCSQTLNHNVMYWYQQKSSQAPKLLFHYYDKDFNNEADTPDNFQSRRPNTSFCFLDIRSPGLGDTAMYLCATSDRDRGLGETQYFGPGTRLLVL.

The chain is built from TRBV4-1 and TRBJ1-5; D is undetermined. Per germline, CDR1 MGHRA and CDR2 YSYEKL. The CDR3 is 16 amino acids. V lost 1 base to trimming and J lost 6 bases, with 16 bases between them. CDR3 in DNA: TGCGCCAGCAGCCAAGCACCCCCGCAGGTGGGTCAGCCCCAGCATTTT. Protein: CASSQAPPQVGQPQHF.

CDR3 region: CASSLEIGETQYF. DNA for the CDR3: TGCGCCAGCAGCTTGGAAATCGGGGAGACCCAGTACTTC. The V call is TRBV5-1, the J call TRBJ2-5, with unresolved D. The CDR3 has 13 residues. Trimming took 0 bases from V and 5 from J, leaving 8 bases between them. The V gene's germline CDR1 is SGHRS and CDR2 YFSETQ.

With respect to this clone: The identical CDR3 is also encoded by other nucleotide sequences in the sample. The chain carries TRBV5-1 and TRBJ1-2; a weak D match, TRBD1 (5 bases). The germline gives CDR1 SGHRS, CDR2 YFSETQ. V was shortened by 0 bases and J by 4 bases, with 7 bases between the two germline ends. CDR3 length: 13 amino acids. The CDR3 reads CASSLGGGYGYTF. The DNA of the CDR3 is TGCGCCAGCAGCTTGGGGGGCGGCTATGGCTACACCTTC.

This chain uses TRBV7-6 with TRBJ2-1; the D gene is possibly TRBD2 (6 bases). There are 16 residues in the CDR3. Germline lookup yields CDR1 SGHVS and CDR2 FNYEAQ. V was shortened by 2 bases and J by 5 bases, with 16 bases between the two germline ends. CDR3 protein: CASSLKIGGANNEQFF. CDR3 in DNA: TGTGCCAGCAGCTTAAAGATCGGCGGGGCAAACAATGAGCAGTTCTTC.

The chain recombines TRBV19 with TRBJ1-1; 8 bases match TRBD1. The ends lost 5 bases at V and 10 bases at J; junction bases unmatched: 12. The CDR3 covers 14 residues. Germline V gene lookup returns CDR1 LNHDA and CDR2 SQIVND (reference sequence). The chain's CDR3 is CASSLQGAFRGAFF. The CDR3, as DNA: TGTGCCAGTAGTTTGCAGGGGGCTTTTCGGGGAGCTTTCTTT.

V is TRBV5-1 and J is TRBJ1-2; 8 bases are a match to TRBD1. The trim removed 6 bases at V and 8 bases at J, leaving 15 bases unmatched. The CDR3 has 15 residues. CDR1 and CDR2 (germline): SGHRS, YFSETQ. CDR3 sequence: CASNPLTGDPAGYTF. In DNA form, the CDR3 reads TGCGCCAGCAACCCCTTGACAGGGGATCCTGCCGGCTACACCTTC. Based on the CDR3 plus reference TRBV5-1 and TRBJ1-2, the full variable domain is KAGVTQTPRYLIKTRGQQVTLSCSPISGHRSVSWYQQTPGQGLQFLFEYFSETQRNKGNFPGRFSGRQFSNSRSEMNVSTLELGDSALYLCASNPLTGDPAGYTFGSGTRLTVV.

This clone appeared a single time. This chain uses TRBV7-9 with TRBJ2-3; TRBD2 agrees at 12 bases. The length of the CDR3 is 18 residues. Trimming at V came to 3 bases and at J to 4 bases, leaving 11 bases not matched to a gene. The V gene's germline CDR1 is SEHNR and CDR2 FQNEAQ (reference sequence). CDR3 in amino acids: CASSFGRLAGGVADTQYF. In DNA, the CDR3 is TGTGCCAGCAGCTTCGGAAGGCTAGCGGGGGGGGTCGCAGATACGCAGTATTTT.

This clone is a singleton in its sample. CDR3 residues: CASSQEQGRDRQFF. In DNA form, the CDR3 reads TGTGCCAGCAGCCAAGAACAGGGGAGAGACAGACAGTTCTTC. V usage is TRBV4-2 and J usage is TRBJ2-1; 7 bases align to TRBD1. This CDR3 comprises 14 residues. Germline V gene sequence: CDR1 LGHNA, CDR2 YNFKEQ. Losses at the gene ends were 0 bases for V and 13 bases for J; bases not matched to a gene: 9.

The chain is built from TRBV18 and TRBJ2-2, with a possible D match to TRBD1 (5 bases). This CDR3 spans 16 amino acids. Germline V gene data show CDR1 as KGHSH and CDR2 as LQKENI. Trimming removed 4 bases at V and 2 bases at J, with 14 bases between. CDR3 sequence reads: CASSRSAGQNTGELFF. The CDR3 nucleotides are TGTGCCAGCTCACGGTCGGCAGGGCAAAACACCGGGGAGCTGTTTTTT.

The V call is TRBV4-3, the J call TRBJ1-3; D ambiguous. CDR3 length: 16 residues. V lost 0 bases and J lost 8, with 17 bases in between. Germline V gene lookup returns CDR1 LGHNA and CDR2 YSLEER. CDR3: CASSQDSSGSGDTIYF. For the CDR3, the DNA is TGCGCCAGCAGCCAAGATTCCTCGGGCTCGGGAGACACCATATATTTT.

This rearrangement joins TRBV28 to TRBJ1-2; a possible D gene is TRBD1 (6 bases). Germline CDR1 MDHEN, CDR2 SYDVKM. CDR3 length: 15 residues. The V and J ends lost 6 bases and 8 bases respectively, with 22 bases between them. CDR3 residues: CASSGAGTPTRGYTF. CDR3 coding DNA: TGTGCCAGCAGCGGGGCTGGGACACCGACGCGGGGCTACACCTTC.